This T cell receptor beta chain was recorded in a study of blood T cells in healthy people across ages. Findings and caveats of the study: Samples with more naive T cells showed higher observed beta diversity. Whereas aged donors had fewer naive CD4+ cells, long-lived donors had more of them and higher diversity.

Regarding this clonotype: Its antigen remains unidentified.

V lost 5 bases, J lost 0 bases, and 13 bases lay in between. The CDR3 is made up of 14 amino acids. Per germline, CDR1 DFQATT and CDR2 SNEGSKA (reference sequence). Donor samples were obtained from healthy Caucasian individuals from Russia, aged roughly 6 to 95. Alongside a J-beta primer mix, a sample-barcoded 5' primer served in a second PCR lasting roughly 6 to 11 cycles. Per sample, CDR3-containing paired-end reads numbered at least 2.5 million. MiXCR was run by TCRdb on the 5' RACE reads, yielding one entry per CDR3 protein. The sample includes over 1,500,000 distinct CDR3 sequences, around 50% of them seen just once.

The sequenced sample was blood. The chain is built from TRBV20-1 and TRBJ1-1; D uncertain. This TCR was recovered from a woman in her 40s in good health. In nucleotides, the CDR3 is TGCAGTGCTGCCCCGTCCGGGTTGAACACTGAAGCTTTCTTT. Protein: CSAAPSGLNTEAFF.